These T cell receptor beta chains were read from a single sample in a study of regulatory T cells in long-lasting Graves disease. TCRdb passed the multiplex PCR reads through MiXCR, listing each CDR3 protein once. The data contain under 400,000 distinct CDR3 sequences, over 15% of them singletons. The data were also submitted as part of a second study, on T cells in Graves' hyperthyroidism and ophthalmopathy.

This material consisted of peripheral blood mononuclear cells (PBMCs), taken at new diagnosis, from a patient treated with antithyroid drugs. The receptor source for this set is a man between 35 and 55 years old with Graves disease. CDR3s include the opening cysteine and the closing phenylalanine or tryptophan. The order of the fields is D gene, J gene, clone size, V gene, CDR3 DNA, CDR3 protein. D genes are given only for firm matches. Some rows have no size entry. The others give once, few or many, or a class for an expanded clone.

D gene: .
J gene: TRBJ1-5
clone size: many
V gene: TRBV20-1
CDR3 DNA: TGCAGTGCTGTTGGAGATAGCAATCAGCCCCAGCATTTT
CDR3 protein: CSAVGDSNQPQHF

D gene: .
J gene: TRBJ2-7
clone size: .
V gene: TRBV6-2/TRBV6-3
CDR3 DNA: TGTGCCAGCAGTGAAAGCAGTCCCGCCGAAGGTTTTCAGCAGTACTTC
CDR3 protein: CASSESSPAEGFQQYF

D gene: .
J gene: TRBJ2-7
clone size: few
V gene: TRBV12-3/TRBV12-4
CDR3 DNA: TGTGCCAGCAGGGGATGGAGCGGGTCCTCCTACGAGCAGTACTTC
CDR3 protein: CASRGWSGSSYEQYF

D gene: .
J gene: TRBJ1-5
clone size: .
V gene: TRBV7-3
CDR3 DNA: TGTGCCAGCAGCTTAAGCCGTAATCAGCCCCAGCATTTT
CDR3 protein: CASSLSRNQPQHF

D gene: .
J gene: TRBJ2-3
clone size: many
V gene: TRBV6-5
CDR3 DNA: TGTGCCAGCAGTTACCACGGACAGACTGTCACGCAGTATTTT
CDR3 protein: CASSYHGQTVTQYF

D gene: .
J gene: TRBJ1-2
clone size: many
V gene: TRBV12-3/TRBV12-4
CDR3 DNA: TGTGCCAGCAGTTTAAGGCCTTACTATGGCTACACCTTC
CDR3 protein: CASSLRPYYGYTF

D gene: .
J gene: TRBJ2-3
clone size: many
V gene: TRBV20-1
CDR3 DNA: TGCAGTGCTCCGAGTTGGACCCTCCGGGCAGATACGCAGTATTTT
CDR3 protein: CSAPSWTLRADTQYF

D gene: .
J gene: TRBJ2-1
clone size: many
V gene: TRBV19
CDR3 DNA: TGTGCCAGTAGTCCAGGGTGGGGCAATGAGCAGTTCTTC
CDR3 protein: CASSPGWGNEQFF

D gene: .
J gene: TRBJ1-5
clone size: many
V gene: TRBV6-2/TRBV6-3
CDR3 DNA: TGTGCCAGCACTCTCCTAATAGGTTTTAGCAATCAGCCCCAGCATTTT
CDR3 protein: CASTLLIGFSNQPQHF

D gene: TRBD1
J gene: TRBJ2-2
clone size: many
V gene: TRBV5-1
CDR3 DNA: TGCGCCAGCAGCGGGGGACAGGAACTTAGAAACACCGGGGAGCTGTTTTTT
CDR3 protein: CASSGGQELRNTGELFF

D gene: TRBD2
J gene: TRBJ2-5
clone size: few
V gene: TRBV24-1
CDR3 DNA: TGTGCCACCAGTGACTCCAGGGTAGCGGGGGGCCCCTGTCACTTC
CDR3 protein: CATSDSRVAGGPCHF

D gene: .
J gene: TRBJ2-3
clone size: many
V gene: TRBV4-1
CDR3 DNA: TGCGCCAGCAGCTTAGTAGAGAGGGGAGATACGCAGTATTTT
CDR3 protein: CASSLVERGDTQYF

D gene: .
J gene: TRBJ2-2
clone size: many
V gene: TRBV6-2/TRBV6-3
CDR3 DNA: TGTGCCAGCAGTTACGGTGGGACTGGGAACACCGGGGAGCTGTTTTTT
CDR3 protein: CASSYGGTGNTGELFF

D gene: TRBD1
J gene: TRBJ1-5
clone size: few
V gene: TRBV6-2/TRBV6-3
CDR3 DNA: TGTGCCAGCACTGCTCGGGACAGTGGCCAGCCCCAGCATTTT
CDR3 protein: CASTARDSGQPQHF

D gene: .
J gene: TRBJ2-3
clone size: many
V gene: TRBV5-5
CDR3 DNA: TGTGCCAGCAGCCCTTCTAGGTCCCTCACAGATACGCAGTATTTT
CDR3 protein: CASSPSRSLTDTQYF

D gene: .
J gene: TRBJ2-3
clone size: many
V gene: TRBV20-1
CDR3 DNA: TGCAGTGCTAGAGATGCCGAGACTAGCACAGATACGCAGTATTTT
CDR3 protein: CSARDAETSTDTQYF

D gene: .
J gene: TRBJ1-5
clone size: few
V gene: TRBV7-8
CDR3 DNA: TGTGCCAGCAGTAGGGGCGATCAGCCCCAGCATTTT
CDR3 protein: CASSRGDQPQHF

D gene: .
J gene: TRBJ2-1
clone size: many
V gene: TRBV2
CDR3 DNA: TGTGCCAGCAGAACGGACGGGGTAGGGCAGTTCTTC
CDR3 protein: CASRTDGVGQFF

D gene: .
J gene: TRBJ1-1
clone size: .
V gene: TRBV7-9
CDR3 DNA: TGTGCCAGCAGCACTAACACTGAAGCTTTCTTT
CDR3 protein: CASSTNTEAFF

D gene: .
J gene: TRBJ2-2
clone size: few
V gene: TRBV30
CDR3 DNA: TGTGCCTGGAGTCCAGGGTTGAACACCGGGGAGCTGTTTTTT
CDR3 protein: CAWSPGLNTGELFF